This is a list of T cell receptor beta chains from one sample in a study of response to subunit inactivated influenza vaccine. In TCRdb, the RT-PCR reads were re-called with MiXCR into one record per CDR3 protein. In the table there are approximately 700,000 distinct CDR3 sequences, over 11% of which are singletons. This sample comprised PBMCs from blood, obtained around 14 days before vaccination. The receptors stem from a man aged 50 or older who received an inactivated influenza vaccine. Both conserved end residues are part of each CDR3. A D gene is named only where the DNA matches it firmly. Clone size is not always given. Where it is, it says once, few, many or a class for expanded clones.

J gene,V gene,clone size,D gene,CDR3 protein,CDR3 DNA
TRBJ1-5,TRBV5-6,many,NA,CASSFSRWGGVASNQPQHF,TGTGCCAGCAGCTTTTCCCGGTGGGGTGGCGTAGCTAGCAATCAGCCCCAGCATTTT
TRBJ2-7,TRBV7-2,NA,NA,CASSLGGGGGYEQYF,TGTGCCAGCAGCCTAGGGGGCGGAGGGGGTTACGAGCAGTACTTC
TRBJ1-1,TRBV6-5,many,NA,CASSSDGEAFF,TGTGCCAGCAGTTCGGACGGTGAAGCTTTCTTT
TRBJ1-5,TRBV7-9,few,NA,CASSLEDGQPQHF,TGTGCCAGCAGCTTAGAGGATGGCCAGCCCCAGCATTTT
TRBJ2-7,TRBV30,NA,NA,CAWSVTTYEQYF,TGTGCCTGGAGTGTAACCACCTACGAGCAGTACTTC
TRBJ1-1,TRBV5-5,NA,NA,CASSFGGRTNTEAFF,TGTGCCAGCAGCTTTGGGGGACGGACGAACACTGAAGCTTTCTTT
TRBJ2-1,TRBV7-3,many,NA,CASSLSLNNEQFF,TGTGCCAGCAGCTTAAGTCTAAACAATGAGCAGTTCTTC
TRBJ1-6,TRBV5-5,NA,NA,CASSLELSSYNSPLHF,TGTGCCAGCAGCTTGGAGCTGAGCTCCTATAATTCACCCCTCCACTTT
TRBJ2-1,TRBV11-2,NA,TRBD2,CASSLEAGAYNEQFF,TGTGCCAGCAGCTTAGAAGCGGGGGCCTACAATGAGCAGTTCTTC
TRBJ2-7,TRBV10-3,NA,NA,CAISDTTSSYEQYF,TGTGCCATCAGTGATACTACTAGCTCCTACGAGCAGTACTTC
TRBJ2-1,TRBV20-1,NA,TRBD1,CSALTGGAGNEQFF,TGCAGTGCGTTAACAGGGGGCGCGGGCAATGAGCAGTTCTTC
TRBJ1-5,TRBV2,many,NA,CASSEAGPLYQPQHF,TGTGCCAGCAGTGAAGCAGGCCCTCTTTATCAGCCCCAGCATTTT
TRBJ2-3,TRBV20-1,NA,NA,CSASLGLVTDTQYF,TGCAGTGCGTCTTTAGGGCTGGTGACAGATACGCAGTATTTT
TRBJ1-2,TRBV7-9,NA,NA,CASSFIRSYGYTF,TGTGCCAGCAGCTTTATCAGGAGCTACGGCTACACCTTC
TRBJ2-5,TRBV12-3/TRBV12-4,NA,NA,CASSSSLAGETQYF,TGTGCCAGCAGTTCAAGCTTAGCCGGGGAGACCCAGTACTTC
TRBJ1-1,TRBV11-2,few,NA,CASSLASGGLNTEAFF,TGTGCCAGCAGCTTAGCGTCCGGGGGTCTGAACACTGAAGCTTTCTTT